The source of this TCR beta chain is a study of response to subunit inactivated influenza vaccine. Each CDR3 protein gets one entry after TCRdb re-called the RT-PCR reads with MiXCR. The sample includes 650,000 to 700,000 distinct CDR3 sequences, 15% to 19% of them seen just once. This clonotype was picked up a small number of times. Its antigen is unknown. Broader study findings: It was the authors' suggestion that each seasonal influenza vaccination recruits few new T cells.

The material sequenced was PBMCs from blood, taken less than 13 days after vaccination. The sequence was obtained from a man aged 45-60 years who received an inactivated influenza vaccine.

The DNA of the CDR3 is TGTGCCAGCAGTCCTGGGACACACTATGGCTACACCTTC. Translated, it gives CASSPGTHYGYTF. The chain couples TRBV12-3 or TRBV12-4 to TRBJ1-2; D possibly corresponds to TRBD1 (6 bases). The CDR3 is 13 residues long. The V end lost 5 bases, the J end lost 3 bases, and 10 bases lay between the germline ends.